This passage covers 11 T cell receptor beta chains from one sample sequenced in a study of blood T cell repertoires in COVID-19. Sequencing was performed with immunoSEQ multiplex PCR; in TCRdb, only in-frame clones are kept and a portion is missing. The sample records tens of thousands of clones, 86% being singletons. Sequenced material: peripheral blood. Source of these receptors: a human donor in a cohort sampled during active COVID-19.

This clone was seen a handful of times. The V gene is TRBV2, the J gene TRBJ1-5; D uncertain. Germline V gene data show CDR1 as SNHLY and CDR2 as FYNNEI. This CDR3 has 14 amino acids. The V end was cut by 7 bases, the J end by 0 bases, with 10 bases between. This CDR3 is CASTNRYSNQPQHF. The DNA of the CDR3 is TGTGCCAGCACCAACCGGTATAGCAATCAGCCCCAGCATTTT.

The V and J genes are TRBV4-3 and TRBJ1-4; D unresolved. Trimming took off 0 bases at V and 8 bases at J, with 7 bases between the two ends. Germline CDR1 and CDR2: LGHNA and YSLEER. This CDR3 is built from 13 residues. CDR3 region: CASSQDRGEKLFF. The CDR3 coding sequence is TGCGCCAGCAGCCAAGACCGTGGCGAAAAACTGTTTTTT.

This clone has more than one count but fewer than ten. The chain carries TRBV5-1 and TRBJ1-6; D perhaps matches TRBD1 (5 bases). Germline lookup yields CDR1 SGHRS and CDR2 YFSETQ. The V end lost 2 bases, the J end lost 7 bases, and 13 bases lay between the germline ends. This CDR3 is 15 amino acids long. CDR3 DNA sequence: TGCGCCAGCAGCTTTGGGGGGATTCGGAATTCACCCCTCCACTTT. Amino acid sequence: CASSFGGIRNSPLHF.

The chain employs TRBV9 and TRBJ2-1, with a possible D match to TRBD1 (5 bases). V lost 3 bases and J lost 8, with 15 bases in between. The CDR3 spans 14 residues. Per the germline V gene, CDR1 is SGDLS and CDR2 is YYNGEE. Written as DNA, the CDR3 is TGTGCCAGCAGCGCACAAGGGGCGGTCCATGAGCAGTTCTTC. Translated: CASSAQGAVHEQFF. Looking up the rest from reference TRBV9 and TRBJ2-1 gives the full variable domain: DSGVTQTPKHLITATGQRVTLRCSPRSGDLSVYWYQQSLDQGLQFLIQYYNGEERAKGNILERFSAQQFPDLHSELNLSSLELGDSALYFCASSAQGAVHEQFFGPGTRLTVL.

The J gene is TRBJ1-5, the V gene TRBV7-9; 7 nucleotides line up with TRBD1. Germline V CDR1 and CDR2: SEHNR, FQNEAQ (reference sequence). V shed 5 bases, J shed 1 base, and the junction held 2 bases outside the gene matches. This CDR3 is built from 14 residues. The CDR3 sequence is CASSPQGSNQPQHF. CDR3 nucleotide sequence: TGTGCCAGCAGCCCACAGGGGAGCAATCAGCCCCAGCATTTT.

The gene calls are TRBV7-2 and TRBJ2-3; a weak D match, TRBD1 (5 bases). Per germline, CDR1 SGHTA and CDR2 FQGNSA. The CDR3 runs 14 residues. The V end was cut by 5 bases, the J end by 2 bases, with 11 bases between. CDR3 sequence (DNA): TGTGCCAGCAGCCTCTTGGGGCCCACAGATACGCAGTATTTT. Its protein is CASSLLGPTDTQYF.

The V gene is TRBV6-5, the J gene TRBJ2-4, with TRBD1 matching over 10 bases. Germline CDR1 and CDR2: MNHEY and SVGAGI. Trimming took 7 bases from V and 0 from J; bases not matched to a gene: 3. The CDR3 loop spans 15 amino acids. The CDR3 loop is CASTTGGSAKNIQYF. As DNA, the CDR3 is TGTGCCAGCACGACAGGGGGCTCAGCCAAAAACATTCAGTACTTC.

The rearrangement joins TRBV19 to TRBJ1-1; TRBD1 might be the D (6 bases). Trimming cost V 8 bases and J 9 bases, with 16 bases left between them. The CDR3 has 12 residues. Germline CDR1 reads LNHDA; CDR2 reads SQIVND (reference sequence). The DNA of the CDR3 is TGTGCCAGTCTTAACAGGGAACTTAAAGCTTTCTTT. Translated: CASLNRELKAFF.

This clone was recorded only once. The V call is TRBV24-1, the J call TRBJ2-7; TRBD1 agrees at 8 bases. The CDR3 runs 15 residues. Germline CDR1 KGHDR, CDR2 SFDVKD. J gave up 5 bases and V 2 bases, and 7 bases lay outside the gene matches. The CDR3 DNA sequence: TGTGCCACCAGTGATTGGGGGGCAGGGGGCGACGAGCAGTACTTC. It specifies CATSDWGAGGDEQYF.

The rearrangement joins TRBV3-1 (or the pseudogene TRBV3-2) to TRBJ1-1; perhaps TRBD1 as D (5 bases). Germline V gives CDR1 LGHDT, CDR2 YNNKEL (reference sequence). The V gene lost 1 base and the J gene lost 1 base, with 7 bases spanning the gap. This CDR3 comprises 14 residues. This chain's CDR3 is CASSQGQPNTEAFF. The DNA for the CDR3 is TGTGCCAGCAGCCAAGGACAGCCGAACACTGAAGCTTTCTTT.

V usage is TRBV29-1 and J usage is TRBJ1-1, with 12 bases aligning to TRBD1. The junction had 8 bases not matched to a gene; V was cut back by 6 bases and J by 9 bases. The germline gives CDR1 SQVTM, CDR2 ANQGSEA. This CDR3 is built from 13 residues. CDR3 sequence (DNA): TGCAGCGTCGGGACAGGGGGCAGCCGCAAAGCTTTCTTT. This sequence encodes CSVGTGGSRKAFF.